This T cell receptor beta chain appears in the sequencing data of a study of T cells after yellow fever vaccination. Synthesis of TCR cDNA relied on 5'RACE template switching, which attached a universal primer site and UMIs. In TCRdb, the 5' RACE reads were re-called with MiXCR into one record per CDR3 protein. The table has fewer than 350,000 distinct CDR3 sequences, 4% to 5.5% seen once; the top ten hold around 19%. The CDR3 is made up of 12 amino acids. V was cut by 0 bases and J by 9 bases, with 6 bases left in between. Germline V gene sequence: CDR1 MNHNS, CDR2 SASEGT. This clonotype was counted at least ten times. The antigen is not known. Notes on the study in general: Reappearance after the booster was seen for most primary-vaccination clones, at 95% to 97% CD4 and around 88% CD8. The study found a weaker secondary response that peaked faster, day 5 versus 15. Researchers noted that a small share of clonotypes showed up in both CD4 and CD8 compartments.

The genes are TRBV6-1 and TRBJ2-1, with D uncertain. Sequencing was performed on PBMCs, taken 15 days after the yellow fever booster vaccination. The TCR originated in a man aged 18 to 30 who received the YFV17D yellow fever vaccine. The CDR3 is CASSEAGFEQFF. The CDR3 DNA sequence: TGTGCCAGCAGTGAAGCGGGCTTTGAGCAGTTCTTC.